One sample yielded the 28 T cell receptor beta chains listed below, sequenced in a study of blood T cell repertoires in COVID-19. Measured with immunoSEQ multiplex PCR; TCRdb has only the in-frame clones, and not every one. The sample comprises about 210,000 clones, roughly 84% of which are singletons, and roughly 8.7% rests with the top ten. Material for sequencing was peripheral blood. The source of these receptors is a man between 50 and 59 years old with active or convalescent COVID-19.

Remarks on this clone: Other DNA sequences of this sample code for an identical CDR3. The chain combines TRBV7-2 with TRBJ2-7, with D unclear. This CDR3 is built from 12 residues. The germline V gene has CDR1 SGHTA and CDR2 FQGNSA. Deletions cut 2 bases from V and 3 bases from J, with 5 bases between. CDR3 sequence reads: CASSLTGYEQYF. The CDR3 region has the DNA TGTGCCAGCAGCTTAACGGGCTACGAGCAGTACTTC.

This clone was picked up one time. The chain couples TRBV28 to TRBJ2-5; 9 nucleotides line up with TRBD1. V was pared by 6 bases and J by 4 bases, with 9 bases of the junction left unmatched. The CDR3 runs 15 residues. CDR1 and CDR2 from the germline V gene are MDHEN and SYDVKM. The CDR3 is CASSLRQGVGETQYF. The DNA for the CDR3 is TGTGCCAGCAGCTTAAGACAGGGGGTTGGAGAGACCCAGTACTTC.

The V and J genes are TRBV6-1 and TRBJ1-5, with D uncertain. Per the germline V gene, CDR1 is MNHNS and CDR2 is SASEGT. The germline V and J ends were trimmed by 3 bases and 7 bases, with 10 bases remaining between them. The CDR3 consists of 13 residues. As DNA, the CDR3 is TGTGCCAGCAGTGAGCGGGGTGGCCAGCCCCAGCATTTT. Residues: CASSERGGQPQHF.

This rearrangement joins TRBV7-8 to TRBJ1-5, with D maybe TRBD1 (6 bases). Trimming cost V 5 bases and J 4 bases, with 18 bases left between them. Germline V gives CDR1 SGHVS, CDR2 FQNEAQ. The CDR3 runs to 16 residues. The CDR3: CASSPRGGRGNQPQHF. CDR3 DNA sequence: TGTGCCAGCAGCCCCCGGGGGGGGCGAGGTAATCAGCCCCAGCATTTT.

This clone has a single count. The J gene is TRBJ2-5, the V gene TRBV4-1, with TRBD2 matching over 15 bases. Germline V CDR1 and CDR2: MGHRA, YSYEKL. The CDR3 has 17 residues. Germline trimming cut 4 bases from V and 1 base from J; bases unmatched to any gene: 4. CDR3 nucleotides: TGCGCCAGCAGCCCTGGGACTAGCGGGGGGTTCCAAGAGACCCAGTACTTC. Translated: CASSPGTSGGFQETQYF.

The gene calls are TRBV5-5 and TRBJ2-1; 9 bases are a match to TRBD2. This CDR3 is 16 amino acids long. Trimming took 0 bases from V and 4 from J; bases not matched to a gene: 5. The germline V gene has CDR1 SGHKS and CDR2 YYEKEE (reference sequence). CDR3 protein: CASSLGLAAQYNEQFF. CDR3 sequence (DNA): TGTGCCAGCAGCTTGGGACTAGCGGCACAGTACAATGAGCAGTTCTTC.

The rearrangement joins TRBV27 to TRBJ2-7, with D possibly matching TRBD2 (5 bases). V was shortened by 4 bases and J by 7 bases, with 17 bases between the two germline ends. The CDR3 runs 14 residues. Per the germline V gene, CDR1 is MNHEY and CDR2 is SMNVEV (reference sequence). The CDR3 DNA reads TGTGCCAGCAGTTCGGGATTTCGGATGGGGGAGCAGTACTTC. The encoded protein is CASSSGFRMGEQYF.

Only one count was recorded for this clone. This chain uses TRBV6-5 with TRBJ1-2; 7 bases are a match to TRBD1. The ends lost 0 bases at V and 8 bases at J; junction bases unmatched: 9. The CDR3 is made up of 15 amino acids. Germline V gene data show CDR1 as MNHEY and CDR2 as SVGAGI. CDR3 sequence: CASSYSNRGEGGYTF. The CDR3 DNA follows: TGTGCCAGCAGTTACTCGAACAGGGGAGAGGGGGGCTACACCTTC.

The chain couples TRBV2 to TRBJ2-2; TRBD2 might be the D (5 bases). The ends were cut back, 7 bases at V and 15 bases at J, with 18 bases in the middle. CDR1 and CDR2 from the germline V gene are SNHLY and FYNNEI. The CDR3 has 12 amino acids. This chain's CDR3 is CASKAEIGALFF. CDR3 nucleotide sequence: TGTGCCAGCAAAGCGGAAATAGGAGCGTTGTTTTTT.

This clone was detected only a few times. The chain combines TRBV5-1 with TRBJ1-3; 8 bases line up with TRBD1. The germline V gene encodes CDR1 SGHRS and CDR2 YFSETQ. CDR3 length: 14 residues. J gave up 4 bases and V 2 bases, and 2 bases lay outside the gene matches. Here the CDR3 DNA reads TGCGCCAGCAGCTTCGGGACAGGCGGAAACACCATATATTTT. Its protein product is CASSFGTGGNTIYF.

The chain's CDR3 is CASSESRTIYF. The DNA for the CDR3 is TGTGCCAGCAGTGAATCTAGGACCATATATTTT. The chain employs TRBV2 and TRBJ1-3; D is unresolved. Trimming removed 2 bases at V and 10 bases at J, with 6 bases between. Germline values: CDR1 SNHLY, CDR2 FYNNEI. The CDR3 is made up of 11 amino acids.

The rearrangement links TRBV27 to TRBJ2-1; TRBD2 might be the D (6 bases). This CDR3 is 17 amino acids long. Germline V gives CDR1 MNHEY, CDR2 SMNVEV (reference sequence). Trimming took 4 bases from V and 0 from J, leaving 16 bases between them. In DNA form, the CDR3 reads TGTGCCAGCAGTTCTCCCGCACTAGCCGGCTCCTACAATGAGCAGTTCTTC. This sequence encodes CASSSPALAGSYNEQFF.

V gene TRBV7-8 combines with J gene TRBJ1-1; a possible D gene is TRBD1 (6 bases). CDR3 size: 12 residues. Between the trimmed V and J ends, which lost 6 bases and 5 bases, there was a span of 10 bases. The germline V gene encodes CDR1 SGHVS and CDR2 FQNEAQ. CDR3 nucleotides: TGTGCCAGCAGTCCACAGGGAACTGAAGCTTTCTTT. It codes for CASSPQGTEAFF.

A word on this clone: The same CDR3 is also encoded by other DNA sequences in this sample. V is TRBV28 and J is TRBJ2-1, with 12 bases fitting TRBD2. V lost 3 bases, J lost 7 bases, and 1 base stayed unmatched. Germline CDR1 MDHEN, CDR2 SYDVKM. The CDR3 covers 14 residues. DNA of the CDR3: TGTGCCAGCAGTTTCCTAGCGGGAGGGAATGAGCAGTTCTTC. Protein product: CASSFLAGGNEQFF.

The chain couples TRBV18 to TRBJ1-1, with D uncertain. The CDR3 contains 14 residues. Germline assignment: CDR1 KGHSH and CDR2 LQKENI. Trimming left V 6 bases short and J 4 bases short, with 15 bases between. Here the CDR3 reads CASSPDLGVTEAFF. For the CDR3, the DNA is TGTGCCAGCTCCCCTGATCTTGGAGTCACTGAAGCTTTCTTT. The full variable domain, with the rest looked up from reference TRBV18 and TRBJ1-1, is NAGVMQNPRHLVRRRGQEARLRCSPMKGHSHVYWYRQLPEEGLKFMVYLQKENIIDESGMPKERFSAEFPKEGPSILRIQQVVRGDSAAYFCASSPDLGVTEAFFGQGTRLTVV.

The chain joins TRBV28 to TRBJ2-7; 12 nucleotides align to TRBD2. This CDR3 is built from 15 residues. From germline, CDR1 is MDHEN and CDR2 SYDVKM. J gave up 3 bases and V 5 bases, and 5 bases lay outside the gene matches. The CDR3 protein is CASSGTSGFLYEQYF. CDR3 nucleotide sequence: TGTGCCAGCAGTGGGACTAGCGGGTTCCTCTACGAGCAGTACTTC.

The chain has TRBV18 and TRBJ2-3; D might be TRBD2 (5 bases). Germline V lookup: CDR1 KGHSH, CDR2 LQKENI. V lost 4 bases, J lost 2 bases, and 19 bases lay in between. This CDR3 region has 17 residues. The CDR3 spells CASSRSASGSFTDTQYF. CDR3 nucleotides: TGTGCCAGCTCACGTTCCGCCAGTGGGAGCTTCACAGATACGCAGTATTTT.

V usage is TRBV7-2 and J usage is TRBJ1-2, with unresolved D. This CDR3 is built from 13 residues. V lost 5 bases and J 5 bases, leaving 12 bases between the germline ends. Germline CDR1 is SGHTA and CDR2 is FQGNSA. CDR3 DNA sequence: TGTGCCAGCAGCCCAGGAACAACTTATGGCTACACCTTC. Its protein is CASSPGTTYGYTF.

As concerns this clone: The missing conserved phenylalanine or tryptophan at the end of this CDR3 makes a read error likely. Because the CDR3's place on the DNA is in doubt, the DNA is left out and the CDR3 is given as listed by TCRdb. CDR3 residues: CASSHQGQKLWV. This chain uses TRBV6-5 with TRBJ1-1; TRBD1 is the table's D call and was not checked against the DNA. 12 amino acids form the CDR3, both terminal residues included. Germline V gene lookup returns CDR1 MNHEY and CDR2 SVGAGI.

The chain carries TRBV28 and TRBJ2-7; D possibly corresponds to TRBD2 (7 bases). Trimming took off 6 bases at V and 2 bases at J, with 17 bases between the two ends. The CDR3 has 15 residues. Germline V gene lookup returns CDR1 MDHEN and CDR2 SYDVKM. CDR3 sequence reads: CASRSQGGGPYEQYF. The CDR3 coding sequence is TGTGCCAGCAGATCCCAGGGAGGGGGACCCTACGAGCAGTACTTC.

This chain links TRBV2 with TRBJ1-2, with TRBD1 identical over 8 bases. V shed 5 bases and J 4 bases; nucleotides not matched to a gene: 6. Germline lookup yields CDR1 SNHLY and CDR2 FYNNEI. This CDR3 has 14 amino acids. The CDR3 reads CASSLDRVGYGYTF. CDR3 sequence (DNA): TGTGCCAGCAGTCTGGACAGGGTTGGCTATGGCTACACCTTC.

Only one count was recorded for this clone. The chain combines TRBV4-2 with TRBJ2-3, with 15 bases matching TRBD2. The CDR3 is 18 residues long. J was trimmed by 2 bases and V by 3 bases; bases with no gene match: 6. The germline CDR1 and CDR2 sequences are LGHNA and YNFKEQ. In DNA form, the CDR3 reads TGTGCCAGCAGCCACGGACTAGCGGGGGGGCCCACCACAGATACGCAGTATTTT. This codes for CASSHGLAGGPTTDTQYF.

The rearrangement uses TRBV5-1 and TRBJ2-2; TRBD1 might be the D (5 bases). Deletions cut 5 bases from V and 4 bases from J, with 15 bases between. This CDR3 has 15 residues. The germline V gene encodes CDR1 SGHRS and CDR2 YFSETQ. The CDR3 bases are TGCGCCAGCAGTTCTCAGGGATTCATCACCGGGGAGCTGTTTTTT. The encoded protein is CASSSQGFITGELFF. The complete variable domain, with remaining parts taken from reference TRBV5-1 and TRBJ2-2, reads KAGVTQTPRYLIKTRGQQVTLSCSPISGHRSVSWYQQTPGQGLQFLFEYFSETQRNKGNFPGRFSGRQFSNSRSEMNVSTLELGDSALYLCASSSQGFITGELFFGEGSRLTVL.

The chain carries TRBV2 and TRBJ1-2; possibly TRBD1 for D (5 bases). The V end lost 3 bases, the J end lost 4 bases, and 12 bases lay between the germline ends. CDR3 length equals 14 residues. Germline loops: CDR1 SNHLY, CDR2 FYNNEI. The CDR3 loop reads CASSDRVGVYGYTF. In DNA form, the CDR3 reads TGTGCCAGCAGTGACAGGGTAGGGGTCTATGGCTACACCTTC.

The CDR3 bases are TGTGCCAGCAGTGCATTAGGGGGCTGGACTGAAGCTTTCTTT. Protein: CASSALGGWTEAFF. The gene calls are TRBV5-8 and TRBJ1-1; 7 bases map to TRBD1. J lost 5 bases, V lost 5 bases, and 9 bases had no gene match. This CDR3 has 14 amino acids. Germline V CDR1 and CDR2: SGHTS, YDEGEE.

The chain links TRBV11-2 to TRBJ2-7, with D tentatively TRBD2 (6 bases). This CDR3 comprises 13 residues. Trimming removed 5 bases from V and 2 bases from J, with 10 bases in between. Germline V gene sequence: CDR1 SGHAT, CDR2 FQNNGV. CDR3 protein: CASSPGGPYEQYV. CDR3 sequence (DNA): TGTGCCAGCAGCCCCGGAGGGCCCTACGAGCAGTACGTC.

V usage is TRBV7-8 and J usage is TRBJ1-4; D not resolved. Trimming took 0 bases from V and 7 from J, leaving 12 bases between them. The V gene's germline CDR1 is SGHVS and CDR2 FQNEAQ. This CDR3 has 15 residues. CDR3 bases: TGTGCCAGCAGCTTAGCGTCATACAATGCTGAAAAACTGTTTTTT. Protein sequence: CASSLASYNAEKLFF.

The count of this clone is one. The chain combines TRBV19 with TRBJ1-4; TRBD1 matches 8 bases. The ends lost 6 bases at V and 7 bases at J; junction bases unmatched: 10. Germline CDR1 is LNHDA and CDR2 is SQIVND (reference sequence). The CDR3 covers 15 residues. CDR3 nucleotide sequence: TGTGCCAGTAGCACGACAGGGGCCAGTGTTGAAAAACTGTTTTTT. Its protein product is CASSTTGASVEKLFF.